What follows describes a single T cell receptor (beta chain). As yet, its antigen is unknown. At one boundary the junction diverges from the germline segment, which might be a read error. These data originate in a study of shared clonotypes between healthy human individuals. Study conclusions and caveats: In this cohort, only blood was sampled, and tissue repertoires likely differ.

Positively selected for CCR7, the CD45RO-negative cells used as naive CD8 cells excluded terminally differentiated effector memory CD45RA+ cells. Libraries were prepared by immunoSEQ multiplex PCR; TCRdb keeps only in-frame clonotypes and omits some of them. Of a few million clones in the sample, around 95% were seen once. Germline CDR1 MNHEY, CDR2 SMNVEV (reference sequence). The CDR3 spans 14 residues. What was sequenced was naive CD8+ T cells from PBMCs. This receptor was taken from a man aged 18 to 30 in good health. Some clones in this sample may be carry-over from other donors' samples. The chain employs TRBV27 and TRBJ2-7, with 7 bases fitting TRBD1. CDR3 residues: CASSGLGTAYEQYF. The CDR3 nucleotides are TGTGCCAGCAGCGGGCTTGGGACAGCCTATGAGCAGTACTTC.